This T cell receptor beta chain was retrieved from a study of blood T cell repertoires in COVID-19. About the research overall: Specimens from acute and convalescent COVID-19 originated in the United States, Italy and Spain. Sources were T cells, B-cell-depleted T cells, or PBMCs; the material itself was cDNA or gDNA.

This clone has a handful of counts. Trimming removed 7 bases from V and 5 bases from J; junction bases left unmatched: 6. The germline CDR1 and CDR2 sequences are SNHLY and FYNNEI. The CDR3 totals 14 residues. In the original workflow: Amplification of reference gene primers was used by the study to estimate nucleated cell counts. The repertoire was sequenced with immunoSEQ multiplex PCR; TCRdb's copy has only in-frame clones and lacks some. V and J calls plus clone size are reproduced from that table; the DNA served to infer D and trimming. Altogether about 100,000 clones are present, about 89% being singletons, with the ten largest covering about 5.1%.

Sequenced input: peripheral blood. The V and J genes are TRBV2 and TRBJ2-5; 11 nucleotides match TRBD2. This clonotype originated in a human donor in a cohort sampled during active COVID-19. CDR3 protein: CASNLAGGPETQYF. The DNA for the CDR3 is TGTGCCAGCAACCTAGCGGGGGGTCCGGAGACCCAGTACTTC.